The 24 T cell receptor beta chains reported below all come from one sample, sequenced in a study of T-cell reconstitution after alpha-beta-depleted transplantation in children. Using unique molecular identifiers, the investigators prepared the TCRbeta library. TCRdb fed the PCR reads into MiXCR, producing one record per CDR3 protein. Altogether about 300,000 distinct CDR3 sequences are present, over 9% being singletons, with the ten largest covering 7% to 9.5%. This sample comprised PBMCs, obtained before TCRalphabeta/CD19-depleted stem cell transplant. These receptors were obtained from a boy less than two years old with acute myeloid leukemia, due to receive a stem cell transplant.

This clonotype has a count of ten or more. The CDR3 region is CASSFGPGVPYNEQFF. CDR3 DNA: TGTGCCAGCAGTTTTGGCCCGGGAGTCCCTTACAATGAGCAGTTCTTC. The chain is built from TRBV27 and TRBJ2-1; D perhaps matches TRBD2 (6 bases). Germline CDR1 and CDR2: MNHEY and SMNVEV (reference sequence). This CDR3 has 16 residues. V was cut by 3 bases and J by 4 bases, with 16 bases left in between.

This clonotype was counted between two and nine times. The V and J genes are TRBV5-6 and TRBJ2-5; 14 bases fit TRBD2. V shed 4 bases and J 5 bases; nucleotides not matched to a gene: 10. CDR1 and CDR2 (germline): SGHDT, YYEEEE. There are 17 residues in the CDR3. CDR3 loop: CASSPIVTSGRGETQYF. In DNA, the CDR3 is TGTGCCAGCAGCCCCATCGTGACTAGCGGGAGGGGGGAGACCCAGTACTTC. The whole variable domain, filled in from reference TRBV5-6 and TRBJ2-5, reads DAGVTQSPTHLIKTRGQQVTLRCSPKSGHDTVSWYQQALGQGPQFIFQYYEEEERQRGNFPDRFSGHQFPNYSSELNVNALLLGDSALYLCASSPIVTSGRGETQYFGPGTRLLVL.

This clonotype was seen ten or more times. The rearrangement joins TRBV29-1 to TRBJ1-2, with TRBD1 identical over 9 bases. CDR3 length: 13 residues. The germline gives CDR1 SQVTM, CDR2 ANQGSEA. V was clipped by 3 bases and J by 4 bases; unmatched bases: 3. CDR3 DNA: TGCAGCGTTGAGGTGGGACAGGGCTATGGCTACACCTTC. Protein: CSVEVGQGYGYTF.

This clonotype was detected only a few times. The chain carries TRBV20-1 and TRBJ2-5; D unclear. CDR3 length: 16 residues. V was pared by 0 bases and J by 2 bases, with 16 bases between. From germline, CDR1 is DFQATT and CDR2 SNEGSKA (reference sequence). The CDR3 region has the DNA TGCAGTGCTAGAGATCTAAGCGACATACTACAAGAGACCCAGTACTTC. This encodes CSARDLSDILQETQYF.

This clonotype occurred many times. The rearrangement links TRBV5-1 to TRBJ2-2; D ambiguous. Trimming shortened V by 4 bases and J by 0 bases, and 16 bases separated the two germline ends. The CDR3 length is 17 residues. CDR1 and CDR2 (germline): SGHRS, YFSETQ. The CDR3 reads CASSPTVGPTNTGELFF. The CDR3 nucleotides read TGCGCCAGCAGCCCTACAGTAGGCCCAACGAACACCGGGGAGCTGTTTTTT.

Here the CDR3 reads CASRAGGLGTEAFF. Written as DNA, the CDR3 is TGTGCCAGCAGGGCAGGGGGCCTGGGAACTGAAGCTTTCTTT. The rearrangement links TRBV2 to TRBJ1-1, with TRBD1 matching over 8 bases. This CDR3 spans 14 amino acids. Losses at the gene ends were 6 bases for V and 5 bases for J; bases not matched to a gene: 8. Germline loops: CDR1 SNHLY, CDR2 FYNNEI.

This clonotype has a count of ten or more. The chain couples TRBV12-3 or TRBV12-4 to TRBJ1-2; no reliable D call. Trimming stripped 3 bases from V and 8 bases from J, with 16 bases between. This CDR3 is 14 amino acids long. In DNA, the CDR3 is TGTGCCAGCAGTTTCGGCAGTCAAACGGAGGGCTACACCTTC. This encodes CASSFGSQTEGYTF.

This clonotype has just a few counts. The chain uses TRBV7-9 and TRBJ2-7; no clear D. Germline V gene data show CDR1 as SEHNR and CDR2 as FQNEAQ (reference sequence). This CDR3 is 13 amino acids long. V was trimmed by 5 bases and J by 2 bases, leaving 10 bases between them. CDR3 coding DNA: TGTGCCAGCAGCCATTCGATTCCCTACGAGCAGTACTTC. It encodes CASSHSIPYEQYF.

In the case of this clonotype: This clone may be a read error of a much larger clone one base away. This chain uses TRBV29-1 with TRBJ1-1, with no clear D. CDR1 and CDR2 (germline): SQVTM, ANQGSEA. The CDR3 consists of 11 residues. The CDR3 loop reads CRVEETTEAFF. For the CDR3, the DNA is TGCAGGGTTGAAGAGACAACTGAAGCTTTCTTT. Drawing the rest from reference TRBV29-1 and TRBJ1-1, the complete variable domain is SAVISQKPSRDICQRGTSLTIQCQVDSQVTMMFWYRQQPGQSLTLIATANQGSEATYESGFVIDKFPISRPNLTFSTLTVSNMSPEDSSIYLCRVEETTEAFFGQGTRLTVV.

This clonotype was seen at least ten times. This chain links TRBV28 with TRBJ2-6, with TRBD1 identical over 9 bases. V gave up 6 bases and J gave up 4 bases; unmatched junction bases: 16. CDR3 length equals 19 residues. The germline V gene encodes CDR1 MDHEN and CDR2 SYDVKM. The CDR3, as DNA: TGTGCCAGCAGCCCCGAAATAATTAACAGGGGGCTAGGGGCCAACGTCCTGACTTTC. Amino acid sequence: CASSPEIINRGLGANVLTF. The variable domain in full, with the rest retrieved from reference TRBV28 and TRBJ2-6, is DVKVTQSSRYLVKRTGEKVFLECVQDMDHENMFWYRQDPGLGLRLIYFSYDVKMKEKGDIPEGYSVSREKKERFSLILESASTNQTSMYLCASSPEIINRGLGANVLTFGAGSRLTVL.

This clonotype was observed many times. The chain links TRBV7-2 to TRBJ2-7; 10 nucleotides line up with TRBD2. Germline CDR1 SGHTA, CDR2 FQGNSA. V lost 1 base to trimming and J lost 2 bases; unmatched junction nucleotides: 2. The CDR3 has 15 amino acids. CDR3 region: CASSLDSGGPYEQYF. CDR3 DNA: TGTGCCAGCAGCTTAGATAGCGGGGGGCCCTACGAGCAGTACTTC.

CDR3: CASSIHLADREIYNEQFF. In nucleotides, the CDR3 is TGTGCCAGTAGTATACACCTCGCGGACAGGGAAATCTACAATGAGCAGTTCTTC. This chain uses TRBV19 with TRBJ2-1; 8 bases line up with TRBD1. Trimming took 2 bases from V and 3 from J; bases not matched to a gene: 12. The CDR3 runs 18 residues. CDR1 LNHDA and CDR2 SQIVND come from the germline V gene (reference sequence).

This clonotype has more than one count but fewer than ten. J is TRBJ2-7 and V is TRBV10-3; D uncertain. Germline CDR1 ENHRY, CDR2 SYGVKD. This CDR3 is built from 12 residues. Trimming shortened V by 6 bases and J by 0 bases, and 6 bases separated the two germline ends. CDR3 nucleotide sequence: TGTGCCATCAGGGAACCCTCCTACGAGCAGTACTTC. Translated, it gives CAIREPSYEQYF.

A note on this clonotype: A read error may explain this, as a much larger clone is one base away. The chain employs TRBV2 and TRBJ2-1; D gene unclear. Per the germline V gene, CDR1 is SNHLY and CDR2 is FYNNEI. CDR3 length: 11 residues. Trimming pared 7 bases from V and 2 bases from J, leaving 3 bases between. CDR3 sequence (DNA): TGTGCCAGCAACACCTACAATGAGCAGTTCTTC. As protein: CASNTYNEQFF. The complete variable domain, with remaining parts taken from reference TRBV2 and TRBJ2-1, reads EPEVTQTPSHQVTQMGQEVILRCVPISNHLYFYWYRQILGQKVEFLVSFYNNEISEKSEIFDDQFSVERPDGSNFTLKIRSTKLEDSAMYFCASNTYNEQFFGPGTRLTVL.

The table lists this clonotype with many counts. The chain joins TRBV5-1 to TRBJ2-1, with D perhaps matching TRBD1 or TRBD2 (6 bases each). CDR1 is SGHRS and CDR2 is YFSETQ in the germline V gene. Trimming took off 0 bases at V and 3 bases at J, with 10 bases between the two ends. The CDR3 extends over 15 amino acids. The CDR3 loop is CASSLAGGVYNEQFF. The CDR3 bases are TGCGCCAGCAGCTTGGCCGGGGGCGTCTACAATGAGCAGTTCTTC.

This clonotype has at least ten counts. The genes are TRBV29-1 and TRBJ2-1; maybe TRBD1 (5 bases). The CDR3 spans 16 residues. Germline-derived CDR1 and CDR2 are SQVTM and ANQGSEA. The V gene lost 0 bases and the J gene lost 3 bases, with 15 bases spanning the gap. The CDR3 nucleotides are TGCAGCGTTGAAGATCCCCTGGCAGGGAACTACAATGAGCAGTTCTTC. Translated: CSVEDPLAGNYNEQFF.

The table lists this clonotype with many counts. This chain joins TRBV7-2 and TRBJ2-5, with no clear D. The CDR3 covers 14 residues. CDR1 SGHTA and CDR2 FQGNSA come from the germline V gene. Trimming took off 5 bases at V and 1 base at J, with 11 bases between the two ends. CDR3 residues: CASSPQVSQETQYF. The CDR3 region has the DNA TGTGCCAGCAGCCCCCAGGTTTCCCAAGAGACCCAGTACTTC.

The chain couples TRBV28 to TRBJ2-5; D is ambiguous. Trimming shortened V by 1 base and J by 2 bases, and 8 bases separated the two germline ends. CDR3 size: 14 residues. Per germline, CDR1 MDHEN and CDR2 SYDVKM. CDR3: CASSLSRLQETQYF. In DNA form, the CDR3 reads TGTGCCAGCAGTTTATCACGGCTACAAGAGACCCAGTACTTC.

In this sample, this clonotype turned up many times. The chain couples TRBV5-1 to TRBJ2-3, with D hard to call. The CDR3 is made up of 17 amino acids. V was pared by 0 bases and J by 6 bases, with 20 bases between. Germline CDR1 reads SGHRS; CDR2 reads YFSETQ. In nucleotides, the CDR3 is TGCGCCAGCAGCTTGGGGCCGAATCTCGGAGTAAGGGATACGCAGTATTTT. This codes for CASSLGPNLGVRDTQYF.

This clonotype was detected ten times or more. This rearrangement joins TRBV20-1 to TRBJ2-3, with 7 bases fitting TRBD2. V lost 0 bases to trimming and J lost 6 bases; unmatched junction nucleotides: 15. This CDR3 spans 17 amino acids. In germline, CDR1 is DFQATT, CDR2 SNEGSKA (reference sequence). CDR3 nucleotide sequence: TGCAGTGCTAGAGATAACCCAACTAGCGACGGACTGGATACGCAGTATTTT. Protein sequence: CSARDNPTSDGLDTQYF.

This clonotype has ten or more counts. This chain uses TRBV15 with TRBJ2-4, with D unclear. The germline gives CDR1 LNHNV, CDR2 YYDKDF (reference sequence). V lost 0 bases and J 0 bases, leaving 18 bases between the germline ends. The CDR3 extends over 19 amino acids. CDR3 region: CATSRDPPSTTLAKNIQYF. Written as DNA, the CDR3 is TGTGCCACCAGCAGAGATCCTCCGTCGACAACCCTAGCCAAAAACATTCAGTACTTC.

As regards this clonotype: One base away lies a much larger clone, so this may be a sequencing read error. The gene calls are TRBV12-3 or TRBV12-4 and TRBJ2-2; D unresolved. This CDR3 is 14 amino acids long. V dropped 9 bases and J dropped 2 bases, with 13 bases sitting between them. The CDR3: CARTVQPNTGELFF. CDR3 sequence (DNA): TGTGCCAGGACGGTACAGCCTAACACCGGGGAGCTGTTTTTT.

In its sample, this clonotype was seen many times. The chain employs TRBV4-3 and TRBJ2-7, with a possible D match to TRBD1 (6 bases). Germline V gene lookup returns CDR1 LGHNA and CDR2 YSLEER. V was trimmed by 0 bases and J by 2 bases, leaving 11 bases between them. The CDR3 totals 15 residues. The CDR3 region is CASSQDWGPPYEQYF. In DNA form, the CDR3 reads TGCGCCAGCAGCCAAGATTGGGGGCCTCCCTACGAGCAGTACTTC.

Of note for this clonotype: The junction differs from germline at one of its ends, possibly a read error. The genes are TRBV7-9 and TRBJ1-1; 7 bases are shared with TRBD1. The CDR3 loop spans 15 amino acids. Germline lookup yields CDR1 SEHNR and CDR2 FQNEAQ (reference sequence). Here the CDR3 DNA reads TGTGCCAGCAGCCCTACGACAGGGATGAAAACTGAAGCTTTCTTT. Residues: CASSPTTGMKTEAFF.